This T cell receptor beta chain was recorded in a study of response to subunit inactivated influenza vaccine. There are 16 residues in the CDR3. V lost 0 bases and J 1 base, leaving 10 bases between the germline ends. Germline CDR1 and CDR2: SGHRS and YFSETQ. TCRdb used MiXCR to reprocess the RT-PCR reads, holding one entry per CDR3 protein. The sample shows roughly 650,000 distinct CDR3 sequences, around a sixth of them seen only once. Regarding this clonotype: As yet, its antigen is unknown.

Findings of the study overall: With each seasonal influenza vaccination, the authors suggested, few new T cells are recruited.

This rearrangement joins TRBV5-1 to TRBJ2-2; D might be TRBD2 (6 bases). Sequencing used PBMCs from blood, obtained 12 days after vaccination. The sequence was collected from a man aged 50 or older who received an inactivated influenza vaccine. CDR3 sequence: CASSLAPAGNTGELFF. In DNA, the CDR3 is TGCGCCAGCAGCTTGGCCCCAGCGGGGAACACCGGGGAGCTGTTTTTT.